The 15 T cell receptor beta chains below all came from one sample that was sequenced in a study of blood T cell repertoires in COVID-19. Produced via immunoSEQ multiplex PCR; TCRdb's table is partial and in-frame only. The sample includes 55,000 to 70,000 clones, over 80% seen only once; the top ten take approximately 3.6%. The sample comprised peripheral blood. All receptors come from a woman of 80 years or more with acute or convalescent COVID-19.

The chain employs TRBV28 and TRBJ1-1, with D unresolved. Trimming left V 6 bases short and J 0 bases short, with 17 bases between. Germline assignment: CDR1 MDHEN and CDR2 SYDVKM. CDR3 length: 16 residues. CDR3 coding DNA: TGTGCCAGCAGCCCAATCCTGGCAAACCTGAACACTGAAGCTTTCTTT. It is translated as CASSPILANLNTEAFF.

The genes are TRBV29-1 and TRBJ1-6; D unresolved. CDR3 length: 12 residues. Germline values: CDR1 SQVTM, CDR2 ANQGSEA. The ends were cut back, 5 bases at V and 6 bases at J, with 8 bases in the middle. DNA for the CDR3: TGCAGCGTTCGATCGGGTAATTCACCCCTCCACTTT. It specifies CSVRSGNSPLHF.

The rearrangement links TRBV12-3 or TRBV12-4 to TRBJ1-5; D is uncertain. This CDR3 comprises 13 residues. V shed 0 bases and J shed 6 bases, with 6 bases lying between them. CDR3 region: CASSLAGGQPQHF. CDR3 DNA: TGTGCCAGCAGTTTAGCAGGAGGTCAGCCCCAGCATTTT.

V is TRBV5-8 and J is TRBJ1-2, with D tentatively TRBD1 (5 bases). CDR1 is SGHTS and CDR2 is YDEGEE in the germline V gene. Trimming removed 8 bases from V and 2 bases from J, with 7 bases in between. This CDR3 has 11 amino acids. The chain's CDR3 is CARRDNYGYTF. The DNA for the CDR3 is TGTGCCAGGCGGGACAACTATGGCTACACCTTC.

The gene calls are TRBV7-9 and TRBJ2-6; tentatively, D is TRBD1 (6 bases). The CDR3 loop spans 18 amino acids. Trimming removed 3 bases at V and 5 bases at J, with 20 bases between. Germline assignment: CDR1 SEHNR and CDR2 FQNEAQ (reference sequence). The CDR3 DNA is TGTGCCAGCAGCTTGTTGGGCGGCAGGGGCGCGAGGGCCAACGTCCTGACTTTC. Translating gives CASSLLGGRGARANVLTF.

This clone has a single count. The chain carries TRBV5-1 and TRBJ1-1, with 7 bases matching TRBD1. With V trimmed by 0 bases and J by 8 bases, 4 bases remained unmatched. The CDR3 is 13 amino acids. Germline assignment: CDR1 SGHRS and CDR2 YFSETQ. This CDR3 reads CASSLGDREEAFF. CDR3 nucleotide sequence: TGCGCCAGCAGCTTGGGAGACAGGGAGGAAGCTTTCTTT.

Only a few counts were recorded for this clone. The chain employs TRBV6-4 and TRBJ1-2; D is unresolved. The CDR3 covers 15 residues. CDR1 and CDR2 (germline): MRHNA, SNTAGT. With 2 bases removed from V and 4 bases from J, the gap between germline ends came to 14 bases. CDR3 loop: CASSDPDRGVYGYTF. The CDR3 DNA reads TGTGCCAGCAGTGACCCGGACCGCGGGGTCTATGGCTACACCTTC.

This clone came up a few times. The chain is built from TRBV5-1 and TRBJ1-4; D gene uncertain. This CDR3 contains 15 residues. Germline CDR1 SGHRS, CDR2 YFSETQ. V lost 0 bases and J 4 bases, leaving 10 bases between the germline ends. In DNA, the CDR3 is TGCGCCAGCAGCTTGGCCTTGCAGGATAATGAAAAACTGTTTTTT. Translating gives CASSLALQDNEKLFF.

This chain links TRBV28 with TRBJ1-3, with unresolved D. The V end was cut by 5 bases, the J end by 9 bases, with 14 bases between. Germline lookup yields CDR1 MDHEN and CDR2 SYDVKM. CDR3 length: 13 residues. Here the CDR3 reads CASSPQVLGTIYF. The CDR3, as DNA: TGTGCCAGCAGTCCCCAGGTTTTGGGCACCATATATTTT.

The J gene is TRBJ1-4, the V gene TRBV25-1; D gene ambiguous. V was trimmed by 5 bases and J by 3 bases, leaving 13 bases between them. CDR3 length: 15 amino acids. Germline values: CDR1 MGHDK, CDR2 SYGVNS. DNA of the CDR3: TGTGCCAGCAGTCAACCCACAGTGGCTAATGAAAAACTGTTTTTT. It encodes CASSQPTVANEKLFF.

CDR3 in amino acids: CASNGVGEKLFF. CDR3 nucleotide sequence: TGTGCCAGCAACGGGGTGGGTGAAAAACTGTTTTTT. This rearrangement joins TRBV6-5 to TRBJ1-4; D not certain. This CDR3 is 12 amino acids long. CDR1 is MNHEY and CDR2 is SVGAGI in the germline V gene. Trimming removed 7 bases at V and 7 bases at J, with 10 bases between.

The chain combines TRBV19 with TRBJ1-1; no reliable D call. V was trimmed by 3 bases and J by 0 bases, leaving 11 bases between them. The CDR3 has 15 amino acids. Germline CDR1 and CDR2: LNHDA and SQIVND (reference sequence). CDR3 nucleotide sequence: TGTGCCAGTAGTATCCGTCGGCAGGTGAACACTGAAGCTTTCTTT. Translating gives CASSIRRQVNTEAFF.

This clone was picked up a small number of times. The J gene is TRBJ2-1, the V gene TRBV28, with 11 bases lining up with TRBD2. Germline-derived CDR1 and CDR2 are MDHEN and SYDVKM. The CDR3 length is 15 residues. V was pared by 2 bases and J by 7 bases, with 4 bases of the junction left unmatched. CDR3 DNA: TGTGCCAGCAGTTTACTAGCGGGAGGTAAAAATGAGCAGTTCTTC. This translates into CASSLLAGGKNEQFF. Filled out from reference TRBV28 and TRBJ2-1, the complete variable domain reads DVKVTQSSRYLVKRTGEKVFLECVQDMDHENMFWYRQDPGLGLRLIYFSYDVKMKEKGDIPEGYSVSREKKERFSLILESASTNQTSMYLCASSLLAGGKNEQFFGPGTRLTVL.

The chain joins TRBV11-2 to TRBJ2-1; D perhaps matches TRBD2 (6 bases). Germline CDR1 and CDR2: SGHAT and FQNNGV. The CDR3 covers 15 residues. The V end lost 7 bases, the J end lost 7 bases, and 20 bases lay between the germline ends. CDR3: CASTLRPGVYNEQFF. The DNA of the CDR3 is TGTGCCAGCACCCTAAGGCCGGGGGTCTATAATGAGCAGTTCTTC.

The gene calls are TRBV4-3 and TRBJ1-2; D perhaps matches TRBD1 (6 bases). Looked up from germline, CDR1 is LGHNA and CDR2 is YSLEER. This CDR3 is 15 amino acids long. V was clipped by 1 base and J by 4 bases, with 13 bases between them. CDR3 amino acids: CASSQVGGAAYGYTF. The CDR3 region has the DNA TGCGCCAGCAGCCAAGTAGGGGGGGCGGCCTATGGCTACACCTTC.